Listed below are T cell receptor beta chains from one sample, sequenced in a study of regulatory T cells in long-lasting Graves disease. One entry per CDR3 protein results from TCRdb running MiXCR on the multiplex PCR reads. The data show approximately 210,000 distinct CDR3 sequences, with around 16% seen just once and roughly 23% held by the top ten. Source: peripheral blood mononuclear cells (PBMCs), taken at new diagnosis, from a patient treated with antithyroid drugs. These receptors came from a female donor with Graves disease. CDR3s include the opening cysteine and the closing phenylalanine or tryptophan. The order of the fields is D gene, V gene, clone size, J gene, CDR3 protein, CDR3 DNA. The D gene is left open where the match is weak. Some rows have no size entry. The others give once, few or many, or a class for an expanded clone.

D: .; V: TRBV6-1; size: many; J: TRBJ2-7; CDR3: CASSEYRQDHYEQYF; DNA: TGTGCCAGCAGTGAATATAGGCAGGACCACTACGAGCAGTACTTC
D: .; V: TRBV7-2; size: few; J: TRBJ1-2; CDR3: CASSFTTDYGYTF; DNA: TGTGCCAGCAGCTTTACTACTGACTATGGCTACACCTTC
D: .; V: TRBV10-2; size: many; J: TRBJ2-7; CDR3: CASSELFATASYEQYF; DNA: TGCGCCAGCAGTGAGCTATTCGCAACGGCCTCCTACGAGCAGTACTTC
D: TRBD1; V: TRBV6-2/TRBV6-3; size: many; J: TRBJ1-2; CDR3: CASSWDREPRPYGYTF; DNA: TGTGCCAGCAGCTGGGACAGGGAACCCCGACCCTATGGCTACACCTTC
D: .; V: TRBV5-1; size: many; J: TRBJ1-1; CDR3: CASSYRGGGTEAFF; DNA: TGCGCCAGCAGCTATCGAGGCGGCGGCACTGAAGCTTTCTTT
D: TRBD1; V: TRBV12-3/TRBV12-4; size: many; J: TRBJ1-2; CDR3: CASRPQGGSYGYTF; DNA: TGTGCCAGCAGGCCACAGGGGGGGAGCTATGGCTACACCTTC
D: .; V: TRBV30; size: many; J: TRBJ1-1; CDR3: CAWSAARMGQSNTEAFF; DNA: TGTGCCTGGAGTGCTGCTCGGATGGGGCAATCGAACACTGAAGCTTTCTTT
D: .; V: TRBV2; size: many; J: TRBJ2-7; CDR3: CASNRDSYEQYF; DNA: TGTGCCAGCAACAGGGACTCCTACGAGCAGTACTTC
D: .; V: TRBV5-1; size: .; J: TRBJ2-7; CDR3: CASSSDLGAEQYF; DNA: TGCGCCAGCAGCTCCGACCTCGGGGCCGAGCAGTACTTC
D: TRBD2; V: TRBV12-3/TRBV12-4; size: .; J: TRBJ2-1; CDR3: CASSSTRTSGRGEQFF; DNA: TGTGCCAGCAGCTCTACCCGGACTAGCGGGAGAGGTGAGCAGTTCTTC
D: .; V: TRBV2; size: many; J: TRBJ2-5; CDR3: CASSERVETQYF; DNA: TGTGCCAGCAGTGAGAGGGTAGAGACCCAGTACTTC
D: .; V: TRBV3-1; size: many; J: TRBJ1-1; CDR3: CASSQTVIGIWTEAFF; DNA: TGTGCCAGCAGCCAGACAGTTATAGGCATCTGGACTGAAGCTTTCTTT
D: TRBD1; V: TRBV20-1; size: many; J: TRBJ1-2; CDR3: CSASESPDRGVEGYTF; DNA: TGCAGTGCTAGCGAATCTCCGGACAGGGGGGTAGAAGGCTACACCTTC
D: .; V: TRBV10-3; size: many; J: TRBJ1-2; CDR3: CAISDLAGEDYGYTF; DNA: TGTGCCATCAGTGATCTAGCAGGGGAGGACTATGGCTACACCTTC
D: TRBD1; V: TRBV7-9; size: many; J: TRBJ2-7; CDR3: CASSDRGMGYEQYF; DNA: TGTGCCAGCAGCGACAGGGGCATGGGTTACGAGCAGTACTTC
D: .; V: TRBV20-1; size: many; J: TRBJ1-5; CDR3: CSARDAGAPVGPQHF; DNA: TGCAGTGCTAGAGATGCGGGGGCGCCGGTGGGGCCCCAGCATTTT
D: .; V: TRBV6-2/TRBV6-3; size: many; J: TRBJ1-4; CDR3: CASSYDPGRATNEKLFF; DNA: TGTGCCAGCAGTTACGATCCGGGCAGGGCAACTAATGAAAAACTGTTTTTT
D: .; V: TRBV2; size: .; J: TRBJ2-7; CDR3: CARREGGGEQYF; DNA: TGTGCCAGACGAGAGGGAGGCGGCGAGCAGTACTTC
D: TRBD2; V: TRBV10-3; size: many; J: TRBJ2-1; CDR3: CAISHTGTSVDEQFF; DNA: TGTGCCATCAGCCACACAGGGACTAGCGTAGATGAGCAGTTCTTC
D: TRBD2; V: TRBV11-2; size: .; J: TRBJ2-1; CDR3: CASRGVAGGYNEQFF; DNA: TGTGCCAGCAGGGGCGTGGCGGGAGGGTACAATGAGCAGTTCTTC